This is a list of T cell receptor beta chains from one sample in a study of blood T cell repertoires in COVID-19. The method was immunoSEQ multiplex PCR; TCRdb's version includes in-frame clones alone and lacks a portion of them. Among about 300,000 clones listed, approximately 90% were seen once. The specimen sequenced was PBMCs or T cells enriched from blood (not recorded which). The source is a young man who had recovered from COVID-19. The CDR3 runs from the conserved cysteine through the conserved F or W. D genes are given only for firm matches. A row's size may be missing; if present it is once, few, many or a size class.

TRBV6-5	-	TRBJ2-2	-	TGTGCCAGCCAGGCAGAGGGATTAAGAGGGGAGCTGTTTTTT	CASQAEGLRGELFF
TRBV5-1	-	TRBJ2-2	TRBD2	TGCGCCAGCGGGACTAGCGGGGTGACCGGGGAGCTGTTTTTT	CASGTSGVTGELFF
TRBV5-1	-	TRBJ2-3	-	TGCGCCAGTTTTCACGGAGGCCAGAGCACAGATACGCAGTATTTT	CASFHGGQSTDTQYF
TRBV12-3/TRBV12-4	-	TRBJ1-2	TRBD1	TGTGCCAGCAGTCTAAGGGACAGGAGCTACACCTTC	CASSLRDRSYTF
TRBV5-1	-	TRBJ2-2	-	TGCGCCAGCAGCTTGGACCCCAGTAACACCGGGGAGCTGTTTTTT	CASSLDPSNTGELFF
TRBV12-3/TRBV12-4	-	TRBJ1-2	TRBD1	TGTGCCAGCAGTTTGGACAGGGGGGGCTACACCTTC	CASSLDRGGYTF
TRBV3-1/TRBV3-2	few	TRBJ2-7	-	TGTGCCAGCACCCGACATTACTTC	CASTRHYF
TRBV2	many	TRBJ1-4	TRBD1	TGTGCCAGCACCGGGACAGTCAACGGAAAACTGTTTTTT	CASTGTVNGKLFF
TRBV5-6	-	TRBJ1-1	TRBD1	TGTGCCAGCAGCCCGGGACAGAGAGAAGCTTTCTTT	CASSPGQREAFF
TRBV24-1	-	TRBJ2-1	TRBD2	TGTGCCACCAGTGATTGGACTAGCGGGAGGTTCAATGAGCAGTTCTTC	CATSDWTSGRFNEQFF
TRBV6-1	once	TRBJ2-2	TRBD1	TGTGCCAGCAGTGAATGGGGACAGTCGAACACCGGGGAGCTGTTTTTT	CASSEWGQSNTGELFF
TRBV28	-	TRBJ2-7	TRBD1	TGTGCCAGCAGTTTGGTGTTTGAGTTGGGGACAGTTACCTACGAGCAGTACTTC	CASSLVFELGTVTYEQYF
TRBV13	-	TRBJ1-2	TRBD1	TGTGCCAGCTTTCCGAGGGACAGGGGGGACTATGGCTACACCTTC	CASFPRDRGDYGYTF
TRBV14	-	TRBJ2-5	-	TGTGCCAGCAGCCAAAGGTCGGGGGTAGACCAAGAGACCCAGTACTTC	CASSQRSGVDQETQYF
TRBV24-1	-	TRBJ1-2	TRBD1	TGTGCCACCAGCCAGACAGGGCGCTATGGCTACACCTTC	CATSQTGRYGYTF
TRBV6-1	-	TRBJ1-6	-	TGTGCCAGCAGTAAAGCGACTTATAATTCACCCCTCCACTTT	CASSKATYNSPLHF
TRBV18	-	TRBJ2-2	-	TGTGCCAGCTCACCTGGGCAGGACACCGGGGAGCTGTTTTTT	CASSPGQDTGELFF
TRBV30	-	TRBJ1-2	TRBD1	TGTGCCTGGAGTGCCGGGACAGGACACGGCTACACCTTC	CAWSAGTGHGYTF
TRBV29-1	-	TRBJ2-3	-	TGCAGCGCCAAGGGGGGAGGGTATCTTTCGATGGATACGCAGTATTTT	CSAKGGGYLSMDTQYF
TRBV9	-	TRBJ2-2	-	TGTGCCAGCAGCGTAGATCTGGCCGGGGAGCTGGAGCTGTTTTTT	CASSVDLAGELELFF